Detailed here is one TCR beta chain. Its antigen is not identified. The method was immunoSEQ multiplex PCR; TCRdb's version includes in-frame clones alone and lacks a portion of them. The sample shows about 33,000 clones, over 85% of them seen only once. This specimen comes from a study of OX40 agonist ivuxolimab in advanced cancers. Study context: The study reported partial responses in three patients: one hepatocellular carcinoma, two cutaneous melanoma.

Study results and caveats: The study observed clonal expansion of CD4+ and CD8+ blood T cells by week 6 at 0.1 to 3.0 mg/kg.

The germline V gene encodes CDR1 SGHAT and CDR2 FQDESV (reference sequence). The CDR3 totals 14 residues. The V end lost 1 base, the J end lost 2 bases, and 5 bases lay between the germline ends. V gene TRBV11-1 combines with J gene TRBJ2-2; D is ambiguous. Sequenced material: CD4+ or CD8+ T cells sorted from blood, taken in a trial of the OX40 agonist ivuxolimab. The sequence came from an adult with an advanced solid tumor such as melanoma, head and neck, liver or kidney cancer. The CDR3 is CASSLGLNTGELFF. The CDR3 DNA is TGTGCCAGCAGCTTAGGTTTAAACACCGGGGAGCTGTTTTTT.